Listed here are 4 T cell receptor delta chains from one sample, sequenced in a study of gamma-delta T cells after stem cell transplantation (dated by TCRdb to the mid-2010s). Library preparation employed RT-PCR. Sequencer: Illumina MiSeq. The public reads were reprocessed by TCRdb using CATT, and rows of matching DNA were later combined. Recorded for this sample are more than 15,000 delta-chain clones; less than 10% of them occurred a single time. Less than 80% of the sample goes to the ten largest clones. The sequenced sample was gamma-delta T cells. Receptors were obtained from a human donor. It is not recorded whose cells these are; they may come from a transplant donor.

Note on this clone: For this DNA, TCRdb reports the protein of a much larger clone, which diverges at residues 9 and 14, most likely from a read error; the protein presented here is translated directly from the DNA. The gene calls are TRDV2 and TRDJ1; D ambiguous. Germline CDR1 reads GEAIGNYY; CDR2 reads EKD. The CDR3 contains 16 residues. This CDR3 is CACDPVNVPGRAKPIF. The CDR3 DNA reads TGTGCCTGTGACCCCGTTAATGTACCGGGAAGAGCCAAACCCATCTTT.

This clone was detected ten times or more. A much more abundant neighbour one base away suggests this may be a read error. V and J are TRDV2 and TRDJ3; maybe TRDD3 (6 bases). The CDR3 contains 25 residues. In germline, CDR1 is GEAIGNYY, CDR2 EKD. The V end was cut by 0 bases, the J end by 1 base, with 33 bases between. The CDR3 sequence is CACDTVGSVRLVDTLGSWDTRQMFF. DNA for the CDR3: TGTGCCTGTGACACCGTCGGGAGTGTACGACTGGTGGATACCCTAGGGTCCTGGGACACCCGACAGATGTTTTTC.

This clone has at least ten counts. TCRdb records a much larger clone's protein for this DNA, with a difference at residue 17 that likely arises from a read error; the protein given is the translation of the DNA. The chain is built from TRDV2 and TRDJ1; weak D call: TRDD3 (6 bases). This CDR3 has 18 amino acids. Looked up from germline, CDR1 is GEAIGNYY and CDR2 is EKD. The CDR3 nucleotides are TGTGCCTGTGACACCGTTGGGGGTCCCCCCTATGGGACCGATAAACTCACCTTT. It encodes CACDTVGGPPYGTDKLTF.

Ten or more counts support this clone. The TCRdb protein, from a much larger clone, departs from this DNA's translation at residue 4, likely by read error; the protein shown derives from the DNA. This CDR3 is CACVPTTHTGGSYTDKLIF. The CDR3, as DNA: TGTGCCTGTGTCCCTACTACCCACACTGGGGGATCGTACACCGATAAACTCATCTTT. The rearrangement uses TRDV2 and TRDJ1; 10 bases agree with TRDD3. Germline CDR1 is GEAIGNYY and CDR2 is EKD. The CDR3 runs 19 residues. V dropped 5 bases and J dropped 0; count of bases not matched to a gene: 17.